This T cell receptor beta chain was found in a study of CD4 T cells in relation to SARS-CoV-2 and coronaviruses (dated by TCRdb to the early 2020s). With regard to the full study: HLA restriction was mapped for shared crossreactive spike epitopes using patient-derived lymphoblastoid cell lines. At the level of individual TCR clonotypes, the study evaluated whether memory CD4+ T cells crossreact between the spike proteins of SARS-CoV-2 and those of common cold coronaviruses. Samples from three pre-COVID donors and the naive versus memory experiments were sequenced with the Adaptive Biotechnologies TCR-sequencing kit; other data were Illumina-based. Expansion assays from other donors in the study were sequenced with a different, Illumina-based TCR-beta assay.

The paper's findings and limits, for the study overall: Roughly 65% of donors had memory CD4+ clonotypes that crossrecognized SARS-CoV-2 and at least one common cold coronavirus spike. Small numbers of patients and of tested TCRs were a limitation of the study. Naive versus memory sequencing indicated the assay detects memory recall responses rather than primary responses primed during culture. Crossreactive clones showed significantly weaker SARS-CoV-2-driven expansion than monoreactive clones, consistent with antigenic imprinting. Because the crossreactivity analysis focused on spike protein, crossreactivity against other viral proteins was not assessed. No donor contributed both pre-pandemic and post-infection samples, which limited tracing the source of pre-existing responses.

V lost 3 bases and J lost 3 bases, and the count of bases not matched to a germline gene is 7. Inclusive of the bounding cysteine and phenylalanine, the CDR3 is 17 residues long. The kept DNA is CDR3 alone, 51 bases in frame from the first base. Per the germline V gene, SGHVS is the CDR1 and FQNEAQ is the CDR2. This clone was detected a few times. Its antigen remains undetermined. No base-level quality is on record; no much larger clone is a single base apart. CD4+ T cells from unexposed donors were collected before the COVID-19 pandemic (2011-2018). To separate naive from memory CD4+ T cells, cryopreserved PBMCs first underwent CD4 enrichment and then EasySep naive CD4+ T cell enrichment. The leukapheresis product used for the unexposed donors was purchased from a commercial source. Ficoll-Paque PLUS gradient centrifugation was used to isolate PBMCs from either whole blood or leukapheresis product. PBMCs were either cryopreserved at -140°C or used fresh in the expansion assay. The QIAamp Micro DNA Kit was used to extract genomic DNA from the CD4+ T cells.

Deep-resolution immunoSEQ TCR-beta sequencing was performed on DNA from uncultured naive and memory CD4+ T cells. Turning to the authors' computational methods: During preprocessing, nonproductive sequences were removed, along with CDR3s that did not begin with C, did not end with F or W, or were shorter than 7 amino acids. Cultured and uncultured naive and memory CD4+ repertoires were searched for CDR3s previously identified as spike- and CEF-reactive. After three terminal residues were trimmed from each end, CDR3 homology was quantified as pairwise Levenshtein distance using the stringdist R package. TCRdb took this table from immuneACCESS and kept in-frame rearrangements with V and J called. Such tables lack part of the clones; where checked against another copy, unresolved V genes explain under half of the gap, and the rest is unexplained. The DNA was the basis for D and trimming; V, J and clone size are from that table. The sample contains about 59,000 clones, 75% to 90% of them found a single time. The ten largest clones take up around 1.5% of the sample.

The source of this sequence is a human donor in good health. The sequencing sample was made of memory CD4+ T cells from PBMCs. The cell subset or site label here, explained by the study, means: memory (non-naive) CD4+ T cells. This sequence uses TRBV7-8 and TRBJ1-4, and 10 junction bases match TRBD1. The CDR3 region: CASSFRQGARANEKLFF. The sequenced DNA: TGTGCCAGCAGCTTTAGACAGGGGGCACGGGCTAATGAAAAACTGTTTTTT.